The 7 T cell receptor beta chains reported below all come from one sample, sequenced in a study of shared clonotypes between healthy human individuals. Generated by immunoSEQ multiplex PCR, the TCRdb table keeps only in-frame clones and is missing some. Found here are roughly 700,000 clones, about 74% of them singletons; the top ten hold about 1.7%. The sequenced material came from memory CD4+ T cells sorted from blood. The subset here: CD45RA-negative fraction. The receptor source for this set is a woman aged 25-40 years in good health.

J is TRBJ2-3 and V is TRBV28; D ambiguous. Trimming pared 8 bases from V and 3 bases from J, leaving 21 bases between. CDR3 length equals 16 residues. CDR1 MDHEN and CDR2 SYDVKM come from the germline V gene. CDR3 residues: CASLNSRGGITDTQYF. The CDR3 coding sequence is TGTGCCAGCTTGAATAGCAGAGGCGGTATTACAGATACGCAGTATTTT.

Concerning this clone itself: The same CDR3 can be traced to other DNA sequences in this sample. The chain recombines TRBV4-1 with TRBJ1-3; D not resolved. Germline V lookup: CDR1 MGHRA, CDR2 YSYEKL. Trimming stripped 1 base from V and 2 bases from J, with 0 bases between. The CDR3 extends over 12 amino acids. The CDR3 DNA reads TGCGCCAGCAGCCAAGCTGGAAACACCATATATTTT. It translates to CASSQAGNTIYF.

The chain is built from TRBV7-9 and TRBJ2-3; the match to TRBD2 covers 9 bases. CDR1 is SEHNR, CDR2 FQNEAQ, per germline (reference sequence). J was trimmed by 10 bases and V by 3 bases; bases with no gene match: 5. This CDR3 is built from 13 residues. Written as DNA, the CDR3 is TGTGCCAGCAGCTTGGCGGGAGGGCCGTCGCAGTATTTT. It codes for CASSLAGGPSQYF.

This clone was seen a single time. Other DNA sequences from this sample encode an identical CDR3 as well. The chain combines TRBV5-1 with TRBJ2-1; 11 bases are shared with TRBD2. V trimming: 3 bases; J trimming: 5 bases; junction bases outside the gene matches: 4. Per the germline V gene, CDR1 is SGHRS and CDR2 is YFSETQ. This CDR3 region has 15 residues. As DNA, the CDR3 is TGCGCCAGCAGCTCCGGGACTAGCGGAAACAATGAGCAGTTCTTC. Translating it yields CASSSGTSGNNEQFF.

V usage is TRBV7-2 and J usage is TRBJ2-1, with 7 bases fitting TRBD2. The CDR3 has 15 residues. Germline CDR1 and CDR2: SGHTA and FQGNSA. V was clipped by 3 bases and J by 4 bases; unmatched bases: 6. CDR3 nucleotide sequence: TGTGCCAGCAGCTTCCTTCTAGCGGAATACAATGAGCAGTTCTTC. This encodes CASSFLLAEYNEQFF.

CDR3 in DNA: TGTGCCAGCAGCTTAGGTGGAAACTATGGCTACACCTTC. Its translation is CASSLGGNYGYTF. The chain combines TRBV11-1 with TRBJ1-2; D uncertain. Germline V gives CDR1 SGHAT, CDR2 FQDESV (reference sequence). V lost 1 base to trimming and J lost 2 bases, with 5 bases between them. CDR3 length equals 13 residues.

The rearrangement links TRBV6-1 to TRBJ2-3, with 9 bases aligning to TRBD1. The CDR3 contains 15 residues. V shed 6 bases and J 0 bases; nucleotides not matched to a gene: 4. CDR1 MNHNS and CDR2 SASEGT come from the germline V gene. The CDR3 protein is CASRGDRDSTDTQYF. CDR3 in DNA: TGTGCCAGCAGGGGGGACAGGGATAGCACAGATACGCAGTATTTT.